This T cell receptor beta chain was captured by sequencing in a study of T cell repertoires in cytomegalovirus infection. Study-level information: It can be stated that public TCR beta signatures indicated CMV infection as well as a matching HLA type.

Comment on this clonotype: Its specificity is not known.

The study, taken as a whole, reports: CMV carriers with the relevant HLA were identified by cumulative public TCR beta family frequency. HLA-C-restricted CMV clonotypes gave the most frequent clonotype in two of eight donors.

TCRdb re-analysed the reads in MiXCR, keeping a single row per CDR3 protein. The table records 450,000 to 650,000 distinct CDR3 sequences, around 27% of them present only once. The CDR3 totals 17 residues. CDR1 is SEHNR, CDR2 FQNEAQ, per germline (reference sequence). Trimming cost V 0 bases and J 2 bases, with 15 bases left between them. Sequences were obtained from PBMCs. The rearrangement uses TRBV7-9 and TRBJ2-3, with D tentatively TRBD1 or TRBD2 (5 bases each). This TCR came from a human donor in good health (CMV status not recorded). Some clones in this sample may be carry-over from other donors' samples. The CDR3 loop reads CASSLALGPKDTDTQYF. The CDR3 DNA is TGTGCCAGCAGCTTAGCTCTGGGACCTAAAGACACAGATACGCAGTATTTT. Looking up the rest from reference TRBV7-9 and TRBJ2-3 gives the full variable domain: DTGVSQNPRHKITKRGQNVTFRCDPISEHNRLYWYRQTLGQGPEFLTYFQNEAQLEKSRLLSDRFSAERPKGSFSTLEIQRTEQGDSAMYLCASSLALGPKDTDTQYFGPGTRLTVL.